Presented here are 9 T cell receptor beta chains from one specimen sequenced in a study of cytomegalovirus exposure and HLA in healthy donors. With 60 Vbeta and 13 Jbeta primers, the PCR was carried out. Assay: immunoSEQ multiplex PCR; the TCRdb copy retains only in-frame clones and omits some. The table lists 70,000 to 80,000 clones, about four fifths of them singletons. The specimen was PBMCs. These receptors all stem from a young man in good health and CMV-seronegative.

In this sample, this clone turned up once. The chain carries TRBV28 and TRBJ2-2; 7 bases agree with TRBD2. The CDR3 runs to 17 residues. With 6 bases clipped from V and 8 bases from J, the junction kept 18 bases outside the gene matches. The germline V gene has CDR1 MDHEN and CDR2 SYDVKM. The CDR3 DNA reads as TGTGCCAGCAGCCCTACCCACTTCCGGGAGGCTTCTGGGGAGCTGTTTTTT. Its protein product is CASSPTHFREASGELFF.

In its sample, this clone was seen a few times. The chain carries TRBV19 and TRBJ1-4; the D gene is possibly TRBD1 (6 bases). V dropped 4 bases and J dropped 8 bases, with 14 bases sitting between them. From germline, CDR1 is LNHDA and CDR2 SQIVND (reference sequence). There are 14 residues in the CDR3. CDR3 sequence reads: CASSRSGAGEKLFF. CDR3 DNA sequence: TGTGCCAGTAGTAGGTCAGGGGCAGGAGAAAAACTGTTTTTT.

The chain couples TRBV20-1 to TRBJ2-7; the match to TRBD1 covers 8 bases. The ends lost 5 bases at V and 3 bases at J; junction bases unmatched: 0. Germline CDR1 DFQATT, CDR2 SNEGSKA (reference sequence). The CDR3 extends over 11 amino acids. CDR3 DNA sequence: TGCAGTGCTGGGACAGGCTACGAGCAGTACTTC. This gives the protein CSAGTGYEQYF.

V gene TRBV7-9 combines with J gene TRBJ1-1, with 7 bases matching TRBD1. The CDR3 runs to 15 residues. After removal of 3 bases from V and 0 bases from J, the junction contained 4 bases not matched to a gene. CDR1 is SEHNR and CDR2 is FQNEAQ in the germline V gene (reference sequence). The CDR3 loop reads CASSLWQGVNTEAFF. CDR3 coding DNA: TGTGCCAGCAGCTTGTGGCAGGGGGTGAACACTGAAGCTTTCTTT.

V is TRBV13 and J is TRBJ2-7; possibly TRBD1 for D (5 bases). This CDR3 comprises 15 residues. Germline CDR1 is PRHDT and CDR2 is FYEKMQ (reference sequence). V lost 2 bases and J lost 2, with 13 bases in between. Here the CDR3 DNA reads TGTGCCAGCAGCTTAAGGGGAAGCTCAACCTACGAGCAGTACTTC. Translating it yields CASSLRGSSTYEQYF.

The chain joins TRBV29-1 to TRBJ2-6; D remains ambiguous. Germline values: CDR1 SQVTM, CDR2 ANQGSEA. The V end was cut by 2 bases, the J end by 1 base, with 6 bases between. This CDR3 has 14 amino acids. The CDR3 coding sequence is TGCAGCGTTGAACGTTTTTCTGGGGCCAACGTCCTGACTTTC. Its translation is CSVERFSGANVLTF. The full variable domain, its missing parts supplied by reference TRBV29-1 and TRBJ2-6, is SAVISQKPSRDICQRGTSLTIQCQVDSQVTMMFWYRQQPGQSLTLIATANQGSEATYESGFVIDKFPISRPNLTFSTLTVSNMSPEDSSIYLCSVERFSGANVLTFGAGSRLTVL.

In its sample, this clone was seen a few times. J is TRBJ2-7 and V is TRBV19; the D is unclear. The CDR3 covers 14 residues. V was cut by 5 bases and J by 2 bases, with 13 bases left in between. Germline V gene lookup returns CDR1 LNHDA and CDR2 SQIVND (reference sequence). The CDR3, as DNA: TGTGCCAGTAGTCCCCGACCAGGCCCCTACGAGCAGTACTTC. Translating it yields CASSPRPGPYEQYF.

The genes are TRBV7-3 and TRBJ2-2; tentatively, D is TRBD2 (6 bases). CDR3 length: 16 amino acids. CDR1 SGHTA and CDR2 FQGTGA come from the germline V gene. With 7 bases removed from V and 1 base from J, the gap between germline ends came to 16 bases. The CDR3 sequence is CASTKGAGRNTGELFF. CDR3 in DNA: TGTGCCAGCACCAAAGGGGCGGGGAGGAACACCGGGGAGCTGTTTTTT.

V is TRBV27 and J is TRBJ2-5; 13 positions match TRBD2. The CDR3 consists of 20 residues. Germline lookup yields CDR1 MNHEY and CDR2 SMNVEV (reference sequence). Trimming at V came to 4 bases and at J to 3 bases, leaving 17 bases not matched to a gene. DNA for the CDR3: TGTGCCAGCAGTTCGAGACACTTCGGACTAGCGGGAGACGGCGAAGAGACCCAGTACTTC. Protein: CASSSRHFGLAGDGEETQYF.